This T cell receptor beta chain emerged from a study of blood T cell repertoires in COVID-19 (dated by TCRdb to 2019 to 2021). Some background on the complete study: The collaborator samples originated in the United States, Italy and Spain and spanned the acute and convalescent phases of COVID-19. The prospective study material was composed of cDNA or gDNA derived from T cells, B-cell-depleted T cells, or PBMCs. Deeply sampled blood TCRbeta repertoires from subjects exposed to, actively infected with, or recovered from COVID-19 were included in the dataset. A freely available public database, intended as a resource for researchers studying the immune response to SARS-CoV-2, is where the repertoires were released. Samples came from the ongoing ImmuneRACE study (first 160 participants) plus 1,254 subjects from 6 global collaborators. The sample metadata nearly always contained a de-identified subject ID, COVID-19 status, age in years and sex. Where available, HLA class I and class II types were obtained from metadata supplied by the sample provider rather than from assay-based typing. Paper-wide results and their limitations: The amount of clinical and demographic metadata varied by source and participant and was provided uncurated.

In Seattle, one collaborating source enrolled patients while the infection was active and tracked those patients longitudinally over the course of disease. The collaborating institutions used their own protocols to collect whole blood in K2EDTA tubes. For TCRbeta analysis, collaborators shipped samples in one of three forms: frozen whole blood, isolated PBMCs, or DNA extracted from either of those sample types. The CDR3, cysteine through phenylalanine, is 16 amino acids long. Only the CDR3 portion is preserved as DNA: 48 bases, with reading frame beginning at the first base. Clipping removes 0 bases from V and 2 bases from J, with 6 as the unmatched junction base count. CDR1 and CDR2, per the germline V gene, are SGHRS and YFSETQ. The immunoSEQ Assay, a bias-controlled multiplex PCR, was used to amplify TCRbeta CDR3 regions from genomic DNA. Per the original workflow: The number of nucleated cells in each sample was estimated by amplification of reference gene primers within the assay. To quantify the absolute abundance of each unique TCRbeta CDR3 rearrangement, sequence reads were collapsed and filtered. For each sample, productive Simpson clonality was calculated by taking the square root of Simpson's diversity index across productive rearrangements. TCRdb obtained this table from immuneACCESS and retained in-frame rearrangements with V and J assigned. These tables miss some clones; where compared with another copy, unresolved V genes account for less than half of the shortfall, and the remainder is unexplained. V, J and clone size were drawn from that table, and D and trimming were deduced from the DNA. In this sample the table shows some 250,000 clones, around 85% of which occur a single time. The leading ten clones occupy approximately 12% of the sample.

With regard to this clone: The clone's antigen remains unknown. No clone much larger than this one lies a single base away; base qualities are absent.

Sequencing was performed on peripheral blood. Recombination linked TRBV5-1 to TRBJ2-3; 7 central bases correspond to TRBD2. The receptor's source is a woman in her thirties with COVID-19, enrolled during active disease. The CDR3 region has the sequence CASSLAPAGVTDTQYF. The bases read TGCGCCAGCAGCTTGGCCCCGGCGGGGGTCACAGATACGCAGTATTTT. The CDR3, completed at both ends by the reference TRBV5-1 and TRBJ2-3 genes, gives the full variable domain KAGVTQTPRYLIKTRGQQVTLSCSPISGHRSVSWYQQTPGQGLQFLFEYFSETQRNKGNFPGRFSGRQFSNSRSEMNVSTLELGDSALYLCASSLAPAGVTDTQYFGPGTRLTVL.